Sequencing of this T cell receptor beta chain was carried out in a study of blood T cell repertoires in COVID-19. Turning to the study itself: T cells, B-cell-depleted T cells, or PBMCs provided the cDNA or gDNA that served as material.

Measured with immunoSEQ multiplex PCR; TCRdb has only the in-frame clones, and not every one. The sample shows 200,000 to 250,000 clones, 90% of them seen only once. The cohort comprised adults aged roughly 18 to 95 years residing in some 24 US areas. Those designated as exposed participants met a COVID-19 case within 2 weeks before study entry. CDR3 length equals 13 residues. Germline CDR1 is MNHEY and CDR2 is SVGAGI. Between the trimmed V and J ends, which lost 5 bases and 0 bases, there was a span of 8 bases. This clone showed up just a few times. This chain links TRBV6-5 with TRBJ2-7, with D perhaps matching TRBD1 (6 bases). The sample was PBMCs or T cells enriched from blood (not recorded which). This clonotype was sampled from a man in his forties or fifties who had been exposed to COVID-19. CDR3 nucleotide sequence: TGTGCCAGCAGTCAGGGGACCTCCTACGAGCAGTACTTC. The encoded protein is CASSQGTSYEQYF.